Sequencing of this TCR beta chain was carried out in a study of blood T cell repertoires in COVID-19. The wider study: T cells, B-cell-depleted T cells, or PBMCs supplied cDNA or gDNA.

TCRdb's table, derived via immunoSEQ multiplex PCR, lists solely in-frame clones and lacks some. The table lists 55,000 to 75,000 clones, approximately 84% of them singletons, with around 10% in the top ten. Per the germline V gene, CDR1 is MNHEY and CDR2 is SVGAGI. Trimming left V 4 bases short and J 7 bases short, with 11 bases between. This CDR3 has 13 residues. This clone was recorded a few times. This chain links TRBV6-5 with TRBJ1-5; weak D call: TRBD1 (5 bases). Sequencing used peripheral blood. The TCR comes from a man aged 80 or over with COVID-19, enrolled during active disease. The CDR3 sequence is CASSWDRGQPQHF. DNA for the CDR3: TGTGCCAGCAGTTGGGACCGGGGGCAGCCCCAGCATTTT.